This TCR beta chain came from a study of CD4 and CD8 cells across lung adenocarcinoma regions. The patients had localized lung adenocarcinoma, a non-small cell subtype. TCRdb independently ran MiXCR on the PCR reads; one entry per CDR3 protein. Here the sample spans about 19,000 distinct CDR3 sequences, 50% being singletons. There are 14 residues in the CDR3. From germline, CDR1 is WSHSY and CDR2 SAAADI. This sequence was found in a male donor with lung adenocarcinoma. The CD4 and CD8 labels of this study may be unreliable. Sequencing was done on a sample of CD8+ T cells from the margin of a lung tumor. The chain is built from TRBV10-2 and TRBJ2-1, with 9 bases that match TRBD2. With the DNA end fitting TRBJ2-5 better, the J assignment may be wrong. The CDR3 region has the DNA TGCGCCAGCAGTGAAGCGGGAGGTCTCGAGACCCAGTACTTC. Translation: CASSEAGGLETQYF.